This T cell receptor beta chain was sequenced during a study of blood T cell repertoires in COVID-19. Study overall: Researchers got acute and convalescent COVID-19 samples from the United States, Italy and Spain. T cells, B-cell-depleted T cells, or PBMCs provided the cDNA or gDNA that served as material.

This clone has just one count. Original processing methods: Estimated nucleated cell counts came from reference gene primer amplification. Clones were read by immunoSEQ multiplex PCR, and TCRdb kept only the in-frame ones, dropping some. V, J and clone size were drawn from that table, and D and trimming were deduced from the DNA. The data contain 200,000 to 250,000 clones, around 87% of them singletons. Patients at the Seattle site were enrolled during active infection and followed longitudinally. The sequencing input was peripheral blood. This receptor was obtained from a woman between 50 and 59 years old with COVID-19, enrolled during active disease.

The chain's CDR3 is CASSYPRAGTSGGALDTQYF. In DNA form, the CDR3 reads TGTGCCAGCAGTTACCCGCGAGCTGGGACTAGCGGGGGGGCATTGGATACGCAGTATTTT. The chain recombines TRBV6-7 with TRBJ2-3, with 16 bases that match TRBD2. TRBV6-7 is filed as an ORF, its function uncertain. This CDR3 is 20 amino acids long. Losses at the gene ends were 2 bases for V and 6 bases for J; bases not matched to a gene: 14.